This T cell receptor beta chain was sequenced for a study of cytomegalovirus exposure and HLA in healthy donors (dated by TCRdb to 2016 to 2017). Concerning the study at large: According to an earlier analysis of 550 to 750 of the donors, about 180 million T cells yielded 120 million or so unique TCR beta sequences and about 300 Gb of sequence data. An early release that covered 640 HLA-typed donors contained approximately 300 gigabases of sequencing data and some 87 million unique TCR sequences. In a later genetic analysis, genome-wide SNP genotypes for about three fifths of the roughly 670 donors were used, and that subset was treated as a discovery cohort. All discovery cohort repertoires had been generated on a single sequencing platform. The study aimed to test whether cataloging public T cell receptors could reveal signatures of past pathogen exposure. In the later analysis, no new phenotypic data were used to find candidate immune exposures; instead, reliance was placed on TCR beta sequences and their occurrence across donors. A later analysis re-analyzed previously published TCR beta repertoires from 600 to 850 donors and added high-resolution HLA genotyping to study TCR occurrence patterns. Roughly five DR-DQ haplotypes were handled as single units for association and clustering, since linkage in the cohort was strong. The genetic ancestry cluster associated with self-reported Caucasian donors included 81% of the 300 to 450 genotyped donors. Class I and class II HLA loci were covered by the typing at four-digit resolution. Donor age, sex, ethnicity and CMV serostatus were compiled together with the repertoire data. The T cell repertoires of 550 to 850 subjects were profiled by immunosequencing and related to cytomegalovirus serostatus. High-throughput TCR immunosequencing, statistical association of individual TCRs with disease status, and machine learning were combined to predict cytomegalovirus infection status. In addition to the first cohort of 500 to 850 subjects, a separate validation cohort of around 110 different subjects was used. An earlier analysis of several hundred of the donors used high-throughput TCR beta sequencing to judge whether each TCR beta V gene segment behaved as functional or pseudogenic. Across 398 genotyped donors of the cohort, an average of about 220,000 unique TCR beta nucleotide sequences per donor were sequenced, and around 19% of those sequences were non-productive. The number of typed donors differed by locus: about 629-630 for A, B, C, DRB1 and DQB1; about 520 for DQA1; approximately 610 for DPA1; and 450 to 480 for DPB1.

The cohort consisted of some 730 healthy bone marrow donors. At the time of sampling, all cohort members were nominally healthy, though unrecorded immune exposures were likely present. The donor tested CMV seropositive, placing the donor among the 289 seropositive members of the cohort. A peripheral blood sample was collected from each donor, and TCR beta sequencing was performed on peripheral blood mononuclear cells. Genomic DNA was extracted from the blood cell samples with the Qiagen DNeasy Blood Extraction Kit. What the work shows at the level of the full study, not this receptor alone: A later genetic analysis reported fewer N-insertions in productive TCRs among donors in an Asian-associated ancestry cluster than the roughly 700-donor mean. A later analysis associated 15,000 to 20,000 TCR beta sequences with specific HLA alleles at a false discovery rate of 0.05. In a later analysis, the rate of TCR association differed among HLA loci, with DRB1 alleles having the most associated TCRs and HLA-C alleles having the fewest. While some public TCRs were present in many individuals, most TCR sequences turned up only very rarely across donors. The authors suggested that the approach could potentially be generalized to other disease states and immunological phenotypes. Because the 87-base-pair reads could not distinguish some IMGT-functional V segments, including TRBV6-2 and TRBV6-3, those segments were excluded. Correlated functional status among segregating V segments might reflect linkage disequilibrium, but an unknown experimental factor could not be ruled out. A later genetic analysis associated a missense DCLRE1C variant with V-gene and J-gene trimming of TCR beta chains, and an independent cohort replicated the association. Several of the top co-occurrence clusters appeared to be linked to parvovirus B19, influenza, CMV and Epstein-Barr virus, according to a later analysis. Immune exposure information for the cohort was limited to CMV serostatus. The study gave a list of around 170 TCR beta chains associated with cytomegalovirus. In an earlier analysis of under 600 of the donors, most TCR beta V segments were observed in productive rearrangements about 87% or about 30% of the time, broadly matching IMGT annotations. In a later analysis, HLA-associated TCR beta chains showed more clonal expansion and lower generation probabilities than non-associated chains that were equally common. Most CMV-associated TCR beta chains appeared to be HLA-restricted in a later analysis, and the HLA associations seemed to be driven largely by CMV exposure. A group of highly shared sequence variants was considered likely to be a technical artifact of the sequencing pipeline. Approximately 18 rarely observed V segments, including chromosome 9 orphons, were excluded from the earlier analysis of a few hundred of the donors because counts were too low. A further reported finding was that TCR beta sequences accurately predicted the HLA-A and HLA-B alleles for most subjects in the first cohort. The presence/absence analyses assumed that sequencing depth was roughly uniform across donors, and that assumption may not be true. Only TCR beta chains were sequenced in this cohort, and the absence of alpha or paired-chain data limited detectable features. Cytomegalovirus status was reported to be diagnosed by the classifier with high specificity and sensitivity in both the original and validation cohorts. A few of the identified cytomegalovirus-associated TCR beta chains were confirmed in vitro to be specific for cytomegalovirus antigens. When HLA alleles, especially DR and DQ, strongly co-occurred, TCR associations were difficult to assign to individual alleles. Because HLA typing was missing for some donors at each locus, association tests included only the typed subset.

The library was made by the immunoSEQ multiplex PCR assay. The multiplex PCR relied on a mix of 60 forward primers for TCR Vbeta segments and 13 reverse primers for TCR Jbeta segments. The CDR3 region of rearranged TCR beta genes was amplified from genomic DNA with a multiplex PCR assay. The Illumina HiSeq System was used to sequence the amplified TCR beta libraries as 87-base-pair reads. The study's own analysis went as follows. A later analysis tallied roughly 80 million unique TCR beta chains across the 666 repertoires, and approximately 12 million of those chains were shared by two or more donors. Raw reads were error-corrected and collapsed into unique sequences with a nearest-neighbor algorithm that merged closely related sequences to remove PCR and sequencing errors. CDR3 sequences were aligned to IMGT reference sequences to assign V, D and J gene segments. For a sequence to be retained, a match of at least six nucleotides was required to both a V gene segment and a J gene segment. A rearrangement was called productive if the CDR3 had no stop codons and remained in frame with V and J, and every other rearrangement was called non-productive. Following IMGT convention, CDR3 was defined as the stretch from the second conserved V-encoded cysteine up to the conserved J-encoded phenylalanine. In an earlier analysis of more than 550 of the donors, sequences lacking an unambiguous match to a single V gene segment were excluded. An earlier analysis of over 450 of the donors classified V segments as functional when productive rearrangements were above 56.7% and as segregating when the standard deviation between donors was above 5%. A statistical classification framework was built to diagnose cytomegalovirus status from the catalog of TCR beta chain sequences. In a later analysis, TCR nucleotide sequences were compared against IMGT/GENE-DB human TR gene sequences so that V and J genes could be assigned. A later analysis assigned CDR3 sequences and most-parsimonious VDJ recombination scenarios with the TCRdist pipeline. A later analysis defined each TCR beta chain by its CDR3 amino acid sequence plus V-gene family, and excluded reads lacking a unique V-gene family. A later analysis removed 592 highly shared, low-generation-probability nucleotide sequences to deal with suspected cross-contamination and a sequencing artifact. For each public chain, a later analysis derived a clonal expansion index from normalized ranks of inferred template counts within each repertoire. In a later analysis, generation probabilities were computed using a VDJ recombination model fitted to out-of-frame rearrangements, and the results were checked against IGoR. In a later analysis, hypergeometric tests were used to score TCR-TCR, TCR-HLA and TCR-CMV co-occurrence, with a repertoire-size bias correction applied to TCR pairs. In a later analysis, false discovery rates were estimated by permuting HLA or CMV assignments 20 times. In a later analysis, co-occurring TCRs were grouped using DBSCAN, and TCRdist sequence similarity was added for clustering within HLA-allele-positive subsets. Repertoires with fewer than 30,000 or more than 120,000 public chains, plus five repertoires with anomalous nucleotide sharing, were excluded from co-occurrence clustering. TCRdb carries this immuneACCESS record with in-frame sequences only. Its versions omit some clonotypes, under half of them owing to an unresolved V gene in the studies checked, with the rest unexplained. That table supplies the V and J calls and clone size; D and trimming were determined from the DNA. Counted in this sample were fewer than 200,000 clones; roughly 65% of them appeared once. The top ten hold 4% to 5.5% of the sample.

The V end gives up 6 bases and the J end 9 bases, leaving 18 bases in the junction not matched to a gene. The cysteine opens and the phenylalanine closes a CDR3 of 18 amino acids. The only DNA kept is the CDR3, 54 bases in frame from the first base. Taken from the germline V gene, the CDR1 and CDR2 loops are KGHSH and LQKENI. On this clone itself: Its target antigen remains unknown. Base qualities are not at hand, and no much larger clone is one base apart.

Sequencing used PBMCs. The chain was built from TRBV18 and TRBJ1-6; TRBD1 lines up with 9 middle nucleotides. The TCR originated in a woman under 30 in good health and CMV-seropositive. The CDR3 reads as follows: CASSPGGLTTGGVSPLHF. The nucleotides are TGTGCCAGCTCGCCAGGAGGGTTAACGACAGGGGGTGTTTCACCCCTCCACTTT. The CDR3, completed at both ends by the reference TRBV18 and TRBJ1-6 genes, gives the full variable domain NAGVMQNPRHLVRRRGQEARLRCSPMKGHSHVYWYRQLPEEGLKFMVYLQKENIIDESGMPKERFSAEFPKEGPSILRIQQVVRGDSAAYFCASSPGGLTTGGVSPLHFGNGTRLTVT.